This T cell receptor beta chain was recorded in a study of blood T cell repertoires in COVID-19. Across the whole study: Samples taken during acute and convalescent COVID-19 were collected in the United States, Italy and Spain. Sample material is recorded as cDNA or gDNA derived from T cells, B-cell-depleted T cells, or PBMCs.

In the authors' methods: Quantification of nucleated cells was approximated via reference gene primer amplification. TCRdb's table, derived via immunoSEQ multiplex PCR, lists solely in-frame clones and lacks some. V, J and clone size derive from that table, while D and trimming were established from the DNA sequence. The sample lists over 85,000 clones; 75% to 90% were seen once. The TCR sequence derives from a woman older than 75 with acute or convalescent COVID-19. The sample was peripheral blood.

CDR3 loop: CATRIGGRGLDQPQHF. The CDR3 nucleotides are TGTGCCACCCGCATTGGGGGCAGGGGATTGGATCAGCCCCAGCATTTT. The V and J genes are TRBV24-1 and TRBJ1-5; possible D gene TRBD1, 6 bases. V was cut by 9 bases and J by 5 bases, with 22 bases left in between. The CDR3 consists of 16 residues. Germline V gene sequence: CDR1 KGHDR, CDR2 SFDVKD.